This T cell receptor beta chain is drawn from a study of T cells after yellow fever vaccination (dated by TCRdb to about 2019). General notes on the study: The SMART-Seq v4 Ultra Low Input RNA kit was used to prepare libraries from fractions with low cell numbers. To track T-cell clones before and after primary and booster YFV17D yellow fever vaccination, bulk TCR alpha and beta repertoires were sequenced longitudinally. Two healthy male donors made up the cohort, one aged 18 to 29 years and the other aged 30 to 40 years. Blood samples were taken at several timepoints before and after primary and secondary immunization, and bulk PBMC replicates and cell subsets were isolated. Broader findings and caveats from the paper: FACS-sorted repertoires could contain abundant contaminating clonotypes from the bulk population, so computational filtering was required. Most clones expanded after primary vaccination (around 97% of CD4 and approximately 86% of CD8) were re-detected after the booster, suggesting that broad memory maintenance occurred. Compared with the primary T-cell response, the secondary T-cell response was weaker but faster, peaking on day 5 rather than day 15. Because only a couple of donors were included in the study, the extent to which the findings can be generalized is limited. A small share of clonotypes was detected in both CD4 and CD8 compartments, with the overlap likely arising from convergent recombination.

TCR cDNA was synthesized by 5'RACE template switching, which introduced a universal primer site and unique molecular identifiers. Priming of cDNA synthesis was performed from both the TCR alpha and TCR beta constant segments. Library amplification used two PCR steps, and the second PCR step added sample barcodes and sequencing adapters. Libraries were sequenced on Illumina HiSeq 2500 (2x100 bp) or NovaSeq (2x150 bp). As for the authors' bioinformatics: Reads were demultiplexed and collapsed into UMI consensus sequences with MIGEC, and V(D)J alignment was performed with MiXCR. Vaccine-responding clonotypes were defined with edgeR using replicate PBMC samples, requiring FDR below 0.01 and a log2 fold change above 5 up to day 15. Bulk clonotypes were assigned CD4 or CD8 identity according to which sequenced CD4 or CD8 repertoire held them at higher abundance. Using fastp trimming at Q25 and MiXCR clonotype assembly, TCRdb reanalyzed the public sequencing data and kept in-frame beta chains. Each entry is one CDR3 protein sequence, shown with its most common DNA and genes. Here the V and J calls rest on TCRdb's processing, not on the authors' analysis. This sample lists just under 600,000 distinct CDR3 sequences; approximately 13% were detected once. The top ten hold around an eighth of the sample.

This clonotype was found a few times. The antigen it binds to is not known. No base quality information exists; no much larger clone differs at one position. As encoded in the germline V gene (reference sequence), CDR1 is GTSNPN while CDR2 is SVGIG. The CDR3 numbers 12 residues from cysteine through phenylalanine. The kept DNA is CDR3 alone, 36 bases in frame from the first base. V is pared back by 5 bases and J by 7 bases, with 12 bases lying between the germline termini. The treatment or condition label, as the study defines it: live attenuated yellow fever vaccine strain. At every blood-draw timepoint, two biological replicates of bulk PBMCs were collected. A standard Ficoll-Paque protocol was used to isolate PBMCs from peripheral blood. TriZol was used to extract RNA from bulk PBMCs, from CD4 and CD8 fractions, and from dextramer-positive and dextramer-negative fractions.

Rearrangement joined TRBV30 to TRBJ2-4, with the D assignment possibly TRBD1 or TRBD2, given 5 matching bases for each. The source is a man younger than 45 who received the YFV17D yellow fever vaccine. Specimen: PBMCs, collected on the day of the yellow fever booster vaccination. The CDR3 loop reads CAWAGTGNIQYF. The DNA sequence reads TGTGCCTGGGCCGGGACGGGTAACATTCAGTACTTC.